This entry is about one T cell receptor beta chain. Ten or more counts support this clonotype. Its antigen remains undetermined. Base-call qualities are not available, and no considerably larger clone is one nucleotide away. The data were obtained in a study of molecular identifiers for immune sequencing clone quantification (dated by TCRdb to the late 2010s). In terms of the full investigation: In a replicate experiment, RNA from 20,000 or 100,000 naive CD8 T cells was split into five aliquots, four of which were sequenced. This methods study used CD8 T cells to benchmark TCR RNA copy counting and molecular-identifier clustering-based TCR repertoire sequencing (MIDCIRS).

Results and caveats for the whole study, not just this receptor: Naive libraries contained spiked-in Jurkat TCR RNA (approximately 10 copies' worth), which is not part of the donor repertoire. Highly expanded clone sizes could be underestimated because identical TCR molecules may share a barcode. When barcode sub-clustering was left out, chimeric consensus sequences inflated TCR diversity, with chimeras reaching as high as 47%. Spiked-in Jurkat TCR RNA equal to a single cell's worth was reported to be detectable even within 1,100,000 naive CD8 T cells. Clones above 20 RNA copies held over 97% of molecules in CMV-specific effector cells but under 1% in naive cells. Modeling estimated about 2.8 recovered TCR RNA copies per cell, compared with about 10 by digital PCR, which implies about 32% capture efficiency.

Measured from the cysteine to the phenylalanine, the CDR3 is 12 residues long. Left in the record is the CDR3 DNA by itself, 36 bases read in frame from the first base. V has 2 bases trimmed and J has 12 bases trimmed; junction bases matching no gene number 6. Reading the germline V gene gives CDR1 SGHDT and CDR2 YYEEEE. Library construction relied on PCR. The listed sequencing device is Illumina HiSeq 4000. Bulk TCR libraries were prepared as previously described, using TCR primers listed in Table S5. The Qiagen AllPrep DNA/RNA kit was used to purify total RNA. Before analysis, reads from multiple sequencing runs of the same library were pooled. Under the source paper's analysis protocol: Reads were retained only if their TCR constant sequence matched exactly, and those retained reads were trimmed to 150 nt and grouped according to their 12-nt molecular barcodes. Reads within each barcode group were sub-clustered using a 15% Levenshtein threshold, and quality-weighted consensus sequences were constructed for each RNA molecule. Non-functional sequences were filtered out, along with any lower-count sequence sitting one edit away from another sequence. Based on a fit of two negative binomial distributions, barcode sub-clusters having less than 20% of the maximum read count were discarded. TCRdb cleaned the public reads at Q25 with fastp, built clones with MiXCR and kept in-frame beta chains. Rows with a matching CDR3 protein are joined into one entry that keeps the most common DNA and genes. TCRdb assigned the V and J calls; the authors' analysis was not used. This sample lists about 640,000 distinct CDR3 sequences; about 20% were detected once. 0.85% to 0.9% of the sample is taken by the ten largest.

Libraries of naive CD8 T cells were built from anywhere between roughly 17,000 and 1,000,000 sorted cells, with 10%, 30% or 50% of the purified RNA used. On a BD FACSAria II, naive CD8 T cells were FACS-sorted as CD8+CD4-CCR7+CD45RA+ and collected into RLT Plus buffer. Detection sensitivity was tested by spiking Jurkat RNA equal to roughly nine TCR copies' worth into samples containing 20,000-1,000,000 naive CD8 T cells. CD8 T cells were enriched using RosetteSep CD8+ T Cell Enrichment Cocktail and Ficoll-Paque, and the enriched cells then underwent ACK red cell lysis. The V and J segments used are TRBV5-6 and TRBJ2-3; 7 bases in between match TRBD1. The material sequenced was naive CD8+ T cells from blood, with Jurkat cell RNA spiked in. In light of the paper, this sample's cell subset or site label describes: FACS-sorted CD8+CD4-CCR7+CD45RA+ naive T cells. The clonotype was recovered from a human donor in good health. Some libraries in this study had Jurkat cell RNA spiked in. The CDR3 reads CASSFRTGSQYF. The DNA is TGTGCCAGCAGCTTCCGGACAGGATCCCAGTATTTT. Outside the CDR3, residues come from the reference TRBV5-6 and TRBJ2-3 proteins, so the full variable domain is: DAGVTQSPTHLIKTRGQQVTLRCSPKSGHDTVSWYQQALGQGPQFIFQYYEEEERQRGNFPDRFSGHQFPNYSSELNVNALLLGDSALYLCASSFRTGSQYFGPGTRLTVL.